Below are 25 T cell receptor beta chains sequenced from a single sample in a study of cytomegalovirus exposure and HLA in healthy donors. Vbeta (60) and Jbeta (13) primers were used in the PCR. This table comes from immunoSEQ multiplex PCR, and its TCRdb copy is limited to in-frame clones, with some not included. This sample has over 200,000 clones; about 84% occur once, and the top ten carry 1.3%. Sequenced input: PBMCs. Every receptor here comes from a human donor in good health.

V usage is TRBV7-2 and J usage is TRBJ1-4; D gene unclear. The CDR3 runs 13 residues. The germline V gene encodes CDR1 SGHTA and CDR2 FQGNSA. V lost 5 bases, J lost 10 bases, and 14 bases lay in between. The CDR3 spells CASSLTNHGKLFF. The CDR3 bases are TGTGCCAGCAGCCTAACCAATCACGGAAAACTGTTTTTT.

The chain is built from TRBV5-1 and TRBJ1-1, with 9 nucleotides matching TRBD1. There are 15 residues in the CDR3. V lost 4 bases and J lost 4; bases outside the gene matches: 8. Germline-derived CDR1 and CDR2 are SGHRS and YFSETQ. This CDR3 is CASSIGQGWITEAFF. CDR3 in DNA: TGCGCCAGCAGCATCGGACAGGGGTGGATCACTGAAGCTTTCTTT.

This sequence joins TRBV6-5 and TRBJ1-2; 7 bases map to TRBD1. The length of the CDR3 is 15 residues. In germline, CDR1 is MNHEY, CDR2 SVGAGI. Germline trimming cut 5 bases from V and 2 bases from J; bases unmatched to any gene: 8. Here the CDR3 reads CASSRAGGQNYGYTF. The CDR3, as DNA: TGTGCCAGCAGTCGAGCAGGGGGACAGAACTATGGCTACACCTTC.

The V gene is TRBV2, the J gene TRBJ2-7; TRBD1 aligns across 10 bases. CDR1 is SNHLY and CDR2 is FYNNEI in the germline V gene. The length of the CDR3 is 16 residues. Trimming at V came to 6 bases and at J to 5 bases, leaving 13 bases not matched to a gene. CDR3 DNA: TGTGCCAGCAGAAAATCCCCCGGGACAGGGGAACACGAGCAGTACTTC. Amino acids: CASRKSPGTGEHEQYF.

This clone was picked up a small number of times. The chain is built from TRBV6-4 and TRBJ2-3, with a weak D call TRBD1 (5 bases). CDR1 is MRHNA and CDR2 is SNTAGT in the germline V gene. The CDR3 sequence is 15 residues long. V lost 6 bases, J lost 2 bases, and 15 bases lay in between. For the CDR3, the DNA is TGTGCCAGCAGAGAGGACAATCGGGCCACAGATACGCAGTATTTT. Its translation: CASREDNRATDTQYF.

The rearrangement uses TRBV4-1 and TRBJ1-5; 7 bases map to TRBD1. CDR1 is MGHRA, CDR2 YSYEKL, per germline. The CDR3 has 15 amino acids. V lost 4 bases and J lost 5; bases outside the gene matches: 8. In DNA form, the CDR3 reads TGCGCCAGCAGCCGGGGGACAGAGATTCATCAGCCCCAGCATTTT. Translated, it gives CASSRGTEIHQPQHF.

J is TRBJ2-7 and V is TRBV18, with 7 bases identical to TRBD1. Germline-derived CDR1 and CDR2 are KGHSH and LQKENI. The CDR3 has 14 residues. V lost 5 bases to trimming and J lost 2 bases; unmatched junction nucleotides: 6. CDR3 protein: CASSSRDSPYEQYF. DNA for the CDR3: TGTGCCAGCTCATCCCGGGACAGTCCCTACGAGCAGTACTTC.

Here the CDR3 DNA reads TGTGCCAGTAGTACCATTTCCGGGAACATTCAGTACTTC. Encoded protein: CASSTISGNIQYF. The chain is built from TRBV19 and TRBJ2-4; no firm D call. Per the germline V gene, CDR1 is LNHDA and CDR2 is SQIVND (reference sequence). V lost 4 bases to trimming and J lost 7 bases, with 11 bases between them. CDR3 length: 13 amino acids. Using reference TRBV19 and TRBJ2-4 for the parts outside the CDR3, the full variable domain is DGGITQSPKYLFRKEGQNVTLSCEQNLNHDAMYWYRQDPGQGLRLIYYSQIVNDFQKGDIAEGYSVSREKKESFPLTVTSAQKNPTAFYLCASSTISGNIQYFGAGTRLSVL.

The genes are TRBV11-2 and TRBJ1-1; 10 bases map to TRBD1. J gave up 1 base and V 4 bases, and 3 bases lay outside the gene matches. Germline V gene sequence: CDR1 SGHAT, CDR2 FQNNGV. The CDR3 length is 15 residues. This CDR3 reads CASSSRDRGNTEAFF. CDR3 bases: TGTGCCAGCAGCTCCCGGGACAGGGGGAACACTGAAGCTTTCTTT.

This chain links TRBV5-4 with TRBJ2-5; 11 bases match TRBD2. From germline, CDR1 is SGHNT and CDR2 YYREEE (reference sequence). V lost 3 bases and J lost 2; bases outside the gene matches: 6. This CDR3 contains 16 residues. The DNA of the CDR3 is TGTGCCAGCAGCTCCAGGACTAGCGGGCCTCAAGAGACCCAGTACTTC. It is translated as CASSSRTSGPQETQYF. Full variable domain (outside the CDR3, taken from reference TRBV5-4 and TRBJ2-5): ETGVTQSPTHLIKTRGQQVTLRCSSQSGHNTVSWYQQALGQGPQFIFQYYREEENGRGNFPPRFSGLQFPNYSSELNVNALELDDSALYLCASSSRTSGPQETQYFGPGTRLLVL.

The rearrangement uses TRBV7-2 and TRBJ2-2, with 7 bases that match TRBD1. The V gene end was trimmed by 0 bases and the J gene end by 5 bases; junction bases not matched to a gene: 9. The germline V gene has CDR1 SGHTA and CDR2 FQGNSA. The CDR3 runs to 17 residues. The CDR3 bases are TGTGCCAGCAGCTTAGCAATCAACAGGGGAAGAACCGGGGAGCTGTTTTTT. Residues: CASSLAINRGRTGELFF.

The CDR3 spells CASSEGLTNYGYTF. Here the CDR3 DNA reads TGTGCCAGCAGCGAGGGACTGACCAACTATGGCTACACCTTC. V is TRBV5-4 and J is TRBJ1-2; D may be TRBD1 (5 bases). Germline values: CDR1 SGHNT, CDR2 YYREEE (reference sequence). The V end was cut by 4 bases, the J end by 2 bases, with 12 bases between. The CDR3 covers 14 residues.

The table lists this clone with a few counts. The J gene is TRBJ2-5, the V gene TRBV19, with a tentative D call TRBD1 (7 bases). Looked up from germline, CDR1 is LNHDA and CDR2 is SQIVND (reference sequence). The ends were cut back, 9 bases at V and 2 bases at J, with 13 bases in the middle. The CDR3 is 13 residues long. The chain's CDR3 is CASCGTDQETQYF. CDR3 nucleotide sequence: TGTGCCAGCTGCGGGACAGATCAAGAGACCCAGTACTTC.

Points on this clone: At one boundary the junction diverges from the germline segment, which might be a read error. V and J are TRBV2 and TRBJ2-5; 11 bases are a match to TRBD2. The CDR3 runs 12 residues. The germline V gene has CDR1 SNHLY and CDR2 FYNNEI. The CDR3 coding sequence is TGTGCCAGCAGTTCGACTAGCGGGAAAACGAACTTC. Translating it yields CASSSTSGKTNF.

The chain joins TRBV2 to TRBJ2-5; TRBD1 agrees at 7 bases. The J segment lost 5 bases and the V segment lost 5 bases, leaving 11 bases of the junction unmatched. The CDR3 spans 15 residues. Germline V gene sequence: CDR1 SNHLY, CDR2 FYNNEI. CDR3 sequence (DNA): TGTGCCAGCAGTCGACTACAGGGGTCGGGGGAGACCCAGTACTTC. This sequence encodes CASSRLQGSGETQYF.

This clone has just one count. This chain joins TRBV28 and TRBJ1-2; TRBD1 matches 7 bases. The CDR3 length is 19 residues. The trim removed 4 bases at V and 7 bases at J, leaving 24 bases unmatched. Germline V gene sequence: CDR1 MDHEN, CDR2 SYDVKM. The CDR3 loop reads CASSSTGSVYSEIAGGYTF. Here the CDR3 DNA reads TGTGCCAGCAGTTCGACAGGGTCCGTCTACTCCGAGATCGCGGGTGGCTACACCTTC.

The chain uses TRBV7-3 and TRBJ1-1; D is undetermined. This CDR3 comprises 13 residues. Trimming took off 6 bases at V and 3 bases at J, with 11 bases between the two ends. Germline CDR1 is SGHTA and CDR2 is FQGTGA. In DNA, the CDR3 is TGTGCCAGCAGTCTAGCGGAGGACACTGAAGCTTTCTTT. The encoded protein is CASSLAEDTEAFF.

CDR3 DNA sequence: TGTGCCAGCAGCTCTTTCGTGAGTACAGATACGCAGTATTTT. Amino acid sequence: CASSSFVSTDTQYF. V and J are TRBV7-9 and TRBJ2-3; D call uncertain. Trimming took 4 bases from V and 3 from J, leaving 11 bases between them. The CDR3 is 14 amino acids. Per germline, CDR1 SEHNR and CDR2 FQNEAQ (reference sequence).

V gene TRBV7-8 combines with J gene TRBJ1-2, with TRBD1 matching over 7 bases. Germline V gene sequence: CDR1 SGHVS, CDR2 FQNEAQ. The CDR3 covers 15 residues. With V trimmed by 5 bases and J by 0 bases, 6 bases remained unmatched. The CDR3 coding sequence is TGTGCCAGCAGCCAATACCAGGGGGCTAACTATGGCTACACCTTC. Protein: CASSQYQGANYGYTF.

The table lists this clone with a few counts. This same CDR3 is encoded by further DNA sequences in the sample. This chain connects TRBV5-6 to TRBJ1-3, with 7 bases lining up with TRBD1. Germline V lookup: CDR1 SGHDT, CDR2 YYEEEE. CDR3 length: 14 amino acids. V lost 5 bases, J lost 4 bases, and 6 bases stayed unmatched. The CDR3 DNA reads TGTGCCAGCAGATCCACAGGGGACGGAAACACCATATATTTT. It is translated as CASRSTGDGNTIYF.

This sequence joins TRBV13 and TRBJ2-7; TRBD2 agrees at 8 bases. Trimming cost V 0 bases and J 5 bases; bases outside gene matches: 3. Germline CDR1 and CDR2: PRHDT and FYEKMQ (reference sequence). This CDR3 has 14 amino acids. CDR3 DNA sequence: TGTGCCAGCAGCTTAGGGGGACTAGACCACGAGCAGTACTTC. This gives the protein CASSLGGLDHEQYF.

The chain is built from TRBV6-5 and TRBJ1-3; 8 nucleotides line up with TRBD1. Per the germline V gene, CDR1 is MNHEY and CDR2 is SVGAGI. The junction had 5 bases not matched to a gene; V was cut back by 6 bases and J by 1 base. This CDR3 is built from 15 residues. The CDR3 sequence is CASREQGASGNTIYF. As DNA, the CDR3 is TGTGCCAGCAGGGAGCAGGGGGCTTCTGGAAACACCATATATTTT.

This chain uses TRBV7-9 with TRBJ2-5; 8 nucleotides align to TRBD2. J lost 1 base, V lost 6 bases, and 7 bases had no gene match. Germline V gene lookup returns CDR1 SEHNR and CDR2 FQNEAQ (reference sequence). The CDR3 sequence is 15 residues long. CDR3 loop: CASSYAGGGQETQYF. For the CDR3, the DNA is TGTGCCAGCAGTTACGCCGGGGGGGGCCAAGAGACCCAGTACTTC.

The chain combines TRBV7-9 with TRBJ2-7; a possible D gene is TRBD1 (6 bases). V gave up 1 base and J gave up 1 base, with 14 bases separating them. The CDR3 runs to 16 residues. From germline, CDR1 is SEHNR and CDR2 FQNEAQ (reference sequence). The CDR3 sequence: CASSLDYTGLSYEQYF. The CDR3 bases are TGTGCCAGCAGCTTAGATTATACAGGGTTGTCCTACGAGCAGTACTTC.

The chain joins TRBV27 to TRBJ1-2, with D tentatively TRBD1 (6 bases). The CDR3 length is 15 residues. Germline V gene data show CDR1 as MNHEY and CDR2 as SMNVEV (reference sequence). V lost 7 bases and J 5 bases, leaving 20 bases between the germline ends. The CDR3 bases are TGTGCCAGCACCAAAGGGGGGGTTGAGGGGTATGGCTACACCTTC. As protein: CASTKGGVEGYGYTF.